This passage covers 29 T cell receptor beta chains from one sample sequenced in a study of radiotherapy plus CTLA-4 blockade in lung cancer. TCRdb's table, derived via immunoSEQ multiplex PCR, lists solely in-frame clones and lacks some. This sample has around 70,000 clones, with around 83% found just once. The sample was peripheral blood, taken from a patient treated with radiotherapy plus ipilimumab. These receptor sequences come from a human donor with non-small cell lung cancer who had a partial response to radiotherapy plus ipilimumab.

The chain combines TRBV2 with TRBJ2-3, with 9 bases matching TRBD1. Germline V lookup: CDR1 SNHLY, CDR2 FYNNEI. The V and J ends lost 4 bases and 5 bases, in that order; junction bases with no gene match: 4. The CDR3 totals 14 residues. CDR3 in amino acids: CASSGGQGEDTQYF. DNA for the CDR3: TGTGCCAGCAGTGGGGGACAGGGAGAAGATACGCAGTATTTT. Using reference TRBV2 and TRBJ2-3 for the parts outside the CDR3, the full variable domain is EPEVTQTPSHQVTQMGQEVILRCVPISNHLYFYWYRQILGQKVEFLVSFYNNEISEKSEIFDDQFSVERPDGSNFTLKIRSTKLEDSAMYFCASSGGQGEDTQYFGPGTRLTVL.

This clone was seen only a few times. The rearrangement links TRBV6-5 to TRBJ1-4; D unresolved. The V gene lost 2 bases and the J gene lost 0 bases, with 7 bases spanning the gap. Germline V gene data show CDR1 as MNHEY and CDR2 as SVGAGI. CDR3 size: 15 residues. Here the CDR3 DNA reads TGTGCCAGCAGTTACGGAGACGCAACTAATGAAAAACTGTTTTTT. Protein: CASSYGDATNEKLFF.

V usage is TRBV4-1 and J usage is TRBJ1-5; D is possibly TRBD1 (6 bases). The germline V and J ends were trimmed by 0 bases and 4 bases, with 19 bases remaining between them. The CDR3 consists of 18 residues. Germline CDR1 reads MGHRA; CDR2 reads YSYEKL. The CDR3 DNA follows: TGCGCCAGCAGCCAAGACCCCCCCGGTTCGGGACATAATCAGCCCCAGCATTTT. This gives the protein CASSQDPPGSGHNQPQHF.

The chain is built from TRBV11-2 and TRBJ1-2; D is possibly TRBD1 (6 bases). Trimming pared 5 bases from V and 3 bases from J, leaving 19 bases between. Germline-derived CDR1 and CDR2 are SGHAT and FQNNGV. The CDR3 is made up of 16 amino acids. The CDR3 sequence: CASSPRGGGRDYGYTF. The CDR3 nucleotides read TGTGCCAGCAGCCCCCGAGGGGGGGGCAGGGACTATGGCTACACCTTC.

This clone turned up a few times. The chain couples TRBV6-5 to TRBJ1-5, with D possibly matching TRBD1 (5 bases). CDR1 and CDR2 (germline): MNHEY, SVGAGI. With 8 bases removed from V and 1 base from J, the gap between germline ends came to 12 bases. The CDR3 has 14 amino acids. In DNA form, the CDR3 reads TGTGCCAGCTGGGCGGGGGGGAGCAATCAGCCCCAGCATTTT. It specifies CASWAGGSNQPQHF.

The chain links TRBV11-2 to TRBJ2-7; a weak D match, TRBD1 (6 bases). This CDR3 has 13 amino acids. V was trimmed by 5 bases and J by 2 bases, leaving 10 bases between them. The germline V gene encodes CDR1 SGHAT and CDR2 FQNNGV. The CDR3 DNA reads TGTGCCAGCAGCCAGGACAGCGCCTACGAGCAGTACTTC. Protein sequence: CASSQDSAYEQYF. The whole variable domain, remainder taken from reference TRBV11-2 and TRBJ2-7, is EAGVAQSPRYKIIEKRQSVAFWCNPISGHATLYWYQQILGQGPKLLIQFQNNGVVDDSQLPKDRFSAERLKGVDSTLKIQPAKLEDSAVYLCASSQDSAYEQYFGPGTRLTVT.

In DNA form, the CDR3 reads TGTGCCAGCTCACGAGTAGCGGGAGGGGTTAATGAGCAGTTCTTC. It encodes CASSRVAGGVNEQFF. This chain uses TRBV7-3 with TRBJ2-1, with 11 bases fitting TRBD2. This CDR3 has 15 amino acids. Germline loops: CDR1 SGHTA, CDR2 FQGTGA. V lost 8 bases and J lost 7; bases outside the gene matches: 10.

The J gene is TRBJ2-2, the V gene TRBV28; 7 bases align to TRBD1. CDR3 size: 14 residues. V lost 6 bases, J lost 2 bases, and 3 bases stayed unmatched. Germline values: CDR1 MDHEN, CDR2 SYDVKM. The CDR3 nucleotides read TGTGCCAGCAGGAGGGACAGAAACACCGGGGAGCTGTTTTTT. This sequence encodes CASRRDRNTGELFF.

The CDR3: CASNGWGEVVQETQYF. DNA for the CDR3: TGTGCCAGCAACGGATGGGGGGAAGTGGTCCAAGAGACCCAGTACTTC. V and J are TRBV28 and TRBJ2-5, with D possibly matching TRBD2 (6 bases). The germline gives CDR1 MDHEN, CDR2 SYDVKM. The CDR3 loop spans 16 amino acids. Trimming pared 7 bases from V and 1 base from J, leaving 19 bases between. Using reference TRBV28 and TRBJ2-5 for the parts outside the CDR3, the full variable domain is DVKVTQSSRYLVKRTGEKVFLECVQDMDHENMFWYRQDPGLGLRLIYFSYDVKMKEKGDIPEGYSVSREKKERFSLILESASTNQTSMYLCASNGWGEVVQETQYFGPGTRLLVL.

This clone was seen only a few times. V usage is TRBV19 and J usage is TRBJ2-5, with TRBD2 as a possible D gene (6 bases). The germline V gene encodes CDR1 LNHDA and CDR2 SQIVND (reference sequence). The V end was cut by 2 bases, the J end by 1 base, with 14 bases between. The CDR3 sequence is 16 residues long. Written as DNA, the CDR3 is TGTGCCAGTAGTATAATCGGCGGGACCCGCCAAGAGACCCAGTACTTC. Protein sequence: CASSIIGGTRQETQYF.

The chain has TRBV7-9 and TRBJ2-3; weak D call: TRBD1 (6 bases). Germline V lookup: CDR1 SEHNR, CDR2 FQNEAQ (reference sequence). The CDR3 sequence is 14 residues long. Trimming stripped 1 base from V and 4 bases from J, with 9 bases between. This CDR3 reads CASSLGTVADTQYF. The CDR3 nucleotides are TGTGCCAGCAGCTTAGGGACAGTGGCAGATACGCAGTATTTT. Variable domain in full (rest from reference TRBV7-9 and TRBJ2-3): DTGVSQNPRHKITKRGQNVTFRCDPISEHNRLYWYRQTLGQGPEFLTYFQNEAQLEKSRLLSDRFSAERPKGSFSTLEIQRTEQGDSAMYLCASSLGTVADTQYFGPGTRLTVL.

The rearrangement uses TRBV4-2 and TRBJ2-2; weak D call: TRBD2 (5 bases). The germline V and J ends were trimmed by 8 bases and 2 bases, with 12 bases remaining between them. This CDR3 has 14 amino acids. The germline CDR1 and CDR2 sequences are LGHNA and YNFKEQ. In nucleotides, the CDR3 is TGTGCCAGCTCAACCGGGGATAACACCGGGGAGCTGTTTTTT. It specifies CASSTGDNTGELFF.

The chain recombines TRBV28 with TRBJ2-7, with D perhaps matching TRBD1 (5 bases). The CDR3 runs to 12 residues. Trimming stripped 6 bases from V and 4 bases from J, with 10 bases between. CDR1 and CDR2 from the germline V gene are MDHEN and SYDVKM. The CDR3 bases are TGTGCCAGCAGACAGGACACTTACGAGCAGTACTTC. It encodes CASRQDTYEQYF.

V usage is TRBV7-7 and J usage is TRBJ2-1; D ambiguous. The CDR3 contains 13 residues. Germline V CDR1 and CDR2: SSHAT, FNYEAQ (reference sequence). The V end was cut by 5 bases, the J end by 7 bases, with 12 bases between. CDR3: CASSPLVGNEQFF. In DNA form, the CDR3 reads TGTGCCAGCAGCCCCCTGGTCGGGAATGAGCAGTTCTTC.

The genes are TRBV7-9 and TRBJ2-7, with TRBD1 matching 7 bases. V was clipped by 2 bases and J by 2 bases; unmatched bases: 3. The CDR3 runs to 14 residues. Germline V gene data show CDR1 as SEHNR and CDR2 as FQNEAQ (reference sequence). CDR3 loop: CASSLQGVTYEQYF. CDR3 DNA sequence: TGTGCCAGCAGCTTACAGGGGGTAACCTACGAGCAGTACTTC.

The chain joins TRBV27 to TRBJ2-7; the match to TRBD1 covers 12 bases. Trimming took 4 bases from V and 10 from J; bases not matched to a gene: 5. The length of the CDR3 is 13 residues. The germline gives CDR1 MNHEY, CDR2 SMNVEV (reference sequence). The CDR3 loop is CASSSTGTGGQYF. The CDR3 DNA is TGTGCCAGCAGTTCTACCGGGACAGGGGGCCAGTACTTC.

This chain links TRBV18 with TRBJ1-2, with 7 bases lining up with TRBD1. V gave up 3 bases and J gave up 0 bases; unmatched junction bases: 10. CDR3 length: 17 residues. Looked up from germline, CDR1 is KGHSH and CDR2 is LQKENI. DNA of the CDR3: TGTGCCAGCTCACCCGGTAGACAGGGTACGTCTAACTATGGCTACACCTTC. It codes for CASSPGRQGTSNYGYTF.

CDR3: CASRSFRRNNEQFF. The DNA of the CDR3 is TGTGCCAGCAGATCCTTCCGGAGGAACAATGAGCAGTTCTTC. This chain links TRBV28 with TRBJ2-1; weak D call: TRBD2 (5 bases). V was pared by 6 bases and J by 5 bases, with 14 bases between. This CDR3 spans 14 amino acids. From germline, CDR1 is MDHEN and CDR2 SYDVKM.

The V and J genes are TRBV30 and TRBJ2-5; TRBD1 matches at 7 bases. Gene TRBJ2-7 matches the end of the DNA better, so the J call may be wrong. CDR3 size: 15 residues. The germline gives CDR1 GTSNPN, CDR2 SVGIG (reference sequence). CDR3 DNA: TGTGCCTGGAGTCTCTTGGCGACAGGGAACTACGAGCAGTACTTC. This translates into CAWSLLATGNYEQYF.

The rearrangement uses TRBV19 and TRBJ2-3; 12 bases are shared with TRBD2. This CDR3 is built from 16 residues. Germline lookup yields CDR1 LNHDA and CDR2 SQIVND (reference sequence). V lost 8 bases and J lost 2; bases outside the gene matches: 8. The CDR3 here is CASRTSGITNTDTQYF. The CDR3 DNA reads as TGTGCCAGTCGGACTAGCGGGATTACAAACACAGATACGCAGTATTTT.

In its sample, this clone was seen a few times. The V call is TRBV9, the J call TRBJ2-1; TRBD2 matches 13 bases. V dropped 3 bases and J dropped 7; count of bases not matched to a gene: 4. Germline loops: CDR1 SGDLS, CDR2 YYNGEE. The CDR3 consists of 15 residues. The CDR3 protein is CASSAGTSGTNEQFF. The CDR3 coding sequence is TGTGCCAGCAGCGCCGGGACTAGCGGGACTAATGAGCAGTTCTTC.

This rearrangement joins TRBV11-2 to TRBJ2-3; D gene ambiguous. The CDR3 has 11 amino acids. Deletions cut 5 bases from V and 2 bases from J, with 2 bases between. Germline V CDR1 and CDR2: SGHAT, FQNNGV. CDR3 sequence: CASSLTDTQYF. The CDR3, as DNA: TGTGCCAGCAGCCTCACAGATACGCAGTATTTT.

The chain links TRBV27 to TRBJ1-2; 8 positions match TRBD1. Germline V CDR1 and CDR2: MNHEY, SMNVEV (reference sequence). This CDR3 is built from 13 residues. V lost 6 bases and J lost 7; bases outside the gene matches: 7. The CDR3 is CASRLGQGAGYTF. In DNA form, the CDR3 reads TGTGCCAGCAGATTAGGACAGGGAGCTGGCTACACCTTC.

The chain combines TRBV29-1 with TRBJ1-4; perhaps TRBD1 as D (5 bases). The germline V gene has CDR1 SQVTM and CDR2 ANQGSEA. The CDR3 is 12 amino acids. Trimming removed 4 bases at V and 8 bases at J, with 11 bases between. CDR3 amino acids: CSVGWGKEKLFF. The CDR3 nucleotides read TGCAGCGTTGGCTGGGGCAAGGAAAAACTGTTTTTT.

The chain couples TRBV7-8 to TRBJ2-1; 10 nucleotides match TRBD2. The CDR3 extends over 15 amino acids. With 6 bases clipped from V and 7 bases from J, the junction kept 9 bases outside the gene matches. The germline V gene encodes CDR1 SGHVS and CDR2 FQNEAQ. The CDR3 DNA reads as TGTGCCAGCAGACCTTCTAGCGGGAGTTTTAATGAGCAGTTCTTC. Its protein is CASRPSSGSFNEQFF.

The V gene is TRBV7-2, the J gene TRBJ2-3; possibly TRBD2 for D (5 bases). Trimming removed 4 bases at V and 0 bases at J, with 14 bases between. CDR1 is SGHTA and CDR2 is FQGNSA in the germline V gene. The CDR3 is 16 residues long. This CDR3 reads CASSSSGRGSTDTQYF. For the CDR3, the DNA is TGTGCCAGCAGCTCCAGCGGTCGCGGGAGCACAGATACGCAGTATTTT.

The sample holds a few counts of this clone. The chain has TRBV11-2 and TRBJ2-2, with D perhaps matching TRBD2 (6 bases). V was pared by 4 bases and J by 8 bases, with 17 bases between. Germline V gene sequence: CDR1 SGHAT, CDR2 FQNNGV. This CDR3 is 15 amino acids long. DNA for the CDR3: TGTGCCAGCAGCTGGCCAGCGGGCCGAGGGGGGGAGCTGTTTTTT. It translates to CASSWPAGRGGELFF.

For the CDR3, the DNA is TGTGCCAGTAGTATACAGGTTGGTTCCTACGAGCAGTACTTC. Translation: CASSIQVGSYEQYF. The chain is built from TRBV19 and TRBJ2-7; D is undetermined. Trimming left V 2 bases short and J 1 base short, with 9 bases between. This CDR3 is 14 amino acids long. The germline V gene encodes CDR1 LNHDA and CDR2 SQIVND (reference sequence).

This rearrangement joins TRBV7-6 to TRBJ2-7; 7 bases are shared with TRBD2. Germline lookup yields CDR1 SGHVS and CDR2 FNYEAQ. The V gene end was trimmed by 5 bases and the J gene end by 1 base; junction bases not matched to a gene: 8. CDR3 length: 15 residues. CDR3: CASSPPGLPSYEQYF. The CDR3 region has the DNA TGTGCCAGCAGCCCGCCGGGACTACCTTCCTACGAGCAGTACTTC.